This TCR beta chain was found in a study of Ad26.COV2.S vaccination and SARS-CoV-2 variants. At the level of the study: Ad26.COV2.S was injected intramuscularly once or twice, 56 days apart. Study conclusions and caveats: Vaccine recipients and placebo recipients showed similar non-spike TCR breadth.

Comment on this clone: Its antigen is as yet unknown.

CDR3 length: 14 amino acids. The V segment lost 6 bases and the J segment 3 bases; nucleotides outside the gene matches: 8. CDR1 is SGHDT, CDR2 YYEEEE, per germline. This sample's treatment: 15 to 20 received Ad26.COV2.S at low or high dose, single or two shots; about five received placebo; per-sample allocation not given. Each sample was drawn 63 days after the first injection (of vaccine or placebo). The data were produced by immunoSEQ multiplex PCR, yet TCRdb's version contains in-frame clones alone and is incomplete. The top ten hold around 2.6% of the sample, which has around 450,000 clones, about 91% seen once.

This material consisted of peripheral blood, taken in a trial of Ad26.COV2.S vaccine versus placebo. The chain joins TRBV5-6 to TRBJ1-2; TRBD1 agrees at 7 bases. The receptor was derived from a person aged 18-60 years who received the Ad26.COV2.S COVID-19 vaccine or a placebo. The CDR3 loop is CASTGTQGDYGYTF. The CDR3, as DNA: TGTGCCAGCACAGGGACGCAGGGGGACTATGGCTACACCTTC.